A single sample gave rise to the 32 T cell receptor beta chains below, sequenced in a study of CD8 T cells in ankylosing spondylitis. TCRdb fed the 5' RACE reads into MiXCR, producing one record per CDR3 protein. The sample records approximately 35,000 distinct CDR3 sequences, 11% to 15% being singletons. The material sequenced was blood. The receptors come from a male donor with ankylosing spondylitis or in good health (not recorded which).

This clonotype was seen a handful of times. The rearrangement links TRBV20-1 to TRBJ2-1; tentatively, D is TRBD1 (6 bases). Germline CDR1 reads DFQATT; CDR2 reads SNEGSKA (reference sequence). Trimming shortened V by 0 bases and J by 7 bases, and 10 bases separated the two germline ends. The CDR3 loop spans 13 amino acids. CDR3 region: CSARDGRGNEQFF. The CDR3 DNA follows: TGCAGTGCTAGAGATGGCAGGGGAAATGAGCAGTTCTTC.

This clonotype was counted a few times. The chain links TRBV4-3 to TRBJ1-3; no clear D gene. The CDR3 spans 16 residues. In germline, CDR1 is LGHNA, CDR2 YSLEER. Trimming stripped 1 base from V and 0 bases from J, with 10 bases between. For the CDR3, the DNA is TGCGCCAGCAGCCAAGGCCCAGGCAGCTCTGGAAACACCATATATTTT. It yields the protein CASSQGPGSSGNTIYF.

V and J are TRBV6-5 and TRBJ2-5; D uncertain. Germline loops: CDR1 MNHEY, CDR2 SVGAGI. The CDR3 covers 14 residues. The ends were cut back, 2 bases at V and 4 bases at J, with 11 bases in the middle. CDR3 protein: CASSYVKGAETQYF. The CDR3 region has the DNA TGTGCCAGCAGTTACGTGAAAGGAGCAGAGACCCAGTACTTC.

Written as DNA, the CDR3 is TGTGCCAGCAGTCCCCTGGAGACCCAGTACTTC. Residues: CASSPLETQYF. The V and J genes are TRBV6-6 and TRBJ2-5; D remains ambiguous. Germline CDR1 and CDR2: MNHNY and SVGAGI (reference sequence). This CDR3 comprises 11 residues. The V end was cut by 5 bases, the J end by 5 bases, with 6 bases between.

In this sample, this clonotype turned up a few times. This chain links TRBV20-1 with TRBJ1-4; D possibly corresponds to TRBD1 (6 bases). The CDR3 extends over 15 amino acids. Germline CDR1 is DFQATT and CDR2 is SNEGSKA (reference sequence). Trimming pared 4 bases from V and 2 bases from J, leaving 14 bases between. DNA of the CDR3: TGCAGTGCTACCAGGGGAACAGCCACTAATGAAAAACTGTTTTTT. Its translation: CSATRGTATNEKLFF.

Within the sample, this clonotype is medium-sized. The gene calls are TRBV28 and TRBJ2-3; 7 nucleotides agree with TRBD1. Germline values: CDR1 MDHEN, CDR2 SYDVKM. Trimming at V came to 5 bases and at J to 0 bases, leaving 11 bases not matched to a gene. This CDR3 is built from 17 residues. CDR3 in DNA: TGTGCCAGCAGTCCGCCTTCAGGGGGAACTAGCACAGATACGCAGTATTTT. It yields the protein CASSPPSGGTSTDTQYF.

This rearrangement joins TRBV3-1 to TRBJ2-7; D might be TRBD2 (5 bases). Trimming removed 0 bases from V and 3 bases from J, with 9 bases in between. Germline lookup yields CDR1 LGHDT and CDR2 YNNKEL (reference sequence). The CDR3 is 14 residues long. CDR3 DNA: TGTGCCAGCAGCCAAGATATCGAGGGCTACGAGCAGTACTTC. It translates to CASSQDIEGYEQYF.

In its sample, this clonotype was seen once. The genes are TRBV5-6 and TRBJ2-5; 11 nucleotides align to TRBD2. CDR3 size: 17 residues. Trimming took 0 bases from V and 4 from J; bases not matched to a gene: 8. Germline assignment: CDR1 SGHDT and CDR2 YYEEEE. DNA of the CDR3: TGTGCCAGCAGCTTGGGCTTCAATGGACTAGCGGGAGAGACCCAGTACTTC. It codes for CASSLGFNGLAGETQYF.

CDR3 protein: CASSNKRKREETQYF. For the CDR3, the DNA is TGTGCCAGCAGCAATAAGAGGAAGCGGGAAGAGACCCAGTACTTC. V is TRBV21-1 and J is TRBJ2-5; TRBD2 is taken as the D call from the table, unchecked against the DNA. TRBV21-1 is listed as a pseudogene. The length of the CDR3 is 15 residues.

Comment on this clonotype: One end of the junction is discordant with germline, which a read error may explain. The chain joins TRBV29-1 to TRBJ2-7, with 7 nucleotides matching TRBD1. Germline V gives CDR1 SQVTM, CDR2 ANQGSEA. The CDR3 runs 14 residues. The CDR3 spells CSVKTGLNPYQQYF. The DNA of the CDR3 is TGCAGCGTTAAGACAGGGCTTAATCCCTACCAGCAGTACTTC.

CDR3 DNA: TGTGCCAGCAGCTTAGACAGGGCTAGCACAGATACGCAGTATTTT. Its protein product is CASSLDRASTDTQYF. The rearrangement joins TRBV7-2 to TRBJ2-3; tentative D call: TRBD1 (6 bases). CDR3 length: 15 amino acids. Trimming cost V 1 base and J 0 bases, with 8 bases left between them. Germline V gives CDR1 SGHTA, CDR2 FQGNSA.

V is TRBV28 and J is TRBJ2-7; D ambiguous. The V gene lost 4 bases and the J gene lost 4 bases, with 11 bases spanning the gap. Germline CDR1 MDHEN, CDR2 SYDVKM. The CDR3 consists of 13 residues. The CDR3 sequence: CASSSTPNYEQYF. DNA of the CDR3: TGTGCCAGCAGTTCCACCCCAAATTACGAGCAGTACTTC.

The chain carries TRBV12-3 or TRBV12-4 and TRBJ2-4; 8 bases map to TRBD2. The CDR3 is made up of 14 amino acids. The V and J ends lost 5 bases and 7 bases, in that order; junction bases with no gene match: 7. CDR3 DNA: TGTGCCAGCAGTGCTGCTGGCGGGAGGAACATTCAGTACTTC. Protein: CASSAAGGRNIQYF.

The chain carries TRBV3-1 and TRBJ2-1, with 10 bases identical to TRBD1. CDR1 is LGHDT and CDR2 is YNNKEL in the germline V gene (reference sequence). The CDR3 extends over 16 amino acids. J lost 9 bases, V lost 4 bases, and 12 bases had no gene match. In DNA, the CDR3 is TGTGCCAGCAGCCCCGGGACAGGGGAATACGGGTCTGAGCAGTTCTTC. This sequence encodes CASSPGTGEYGSEQFF.

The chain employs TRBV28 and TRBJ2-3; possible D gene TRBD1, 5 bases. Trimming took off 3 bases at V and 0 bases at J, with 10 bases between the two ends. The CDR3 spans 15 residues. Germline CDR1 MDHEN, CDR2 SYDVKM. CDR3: CASSFRALSTDTQYF. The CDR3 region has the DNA TGTGCCAGCAGTTTCAGGGCCCTCAGCACAGATACGCAGTATTTT.

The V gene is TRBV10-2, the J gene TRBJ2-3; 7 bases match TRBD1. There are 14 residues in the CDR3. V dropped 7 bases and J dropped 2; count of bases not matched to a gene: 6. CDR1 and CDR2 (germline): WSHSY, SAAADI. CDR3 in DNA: TGCGCCAGCACCCCGGGACAGCTCACAGATACGCAGTATTTT. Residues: CASTPGQLTDTQYF.

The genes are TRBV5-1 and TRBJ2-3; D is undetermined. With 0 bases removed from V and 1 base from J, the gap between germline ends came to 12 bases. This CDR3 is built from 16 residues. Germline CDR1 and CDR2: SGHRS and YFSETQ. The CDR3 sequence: CASSLGRNRGTDTQYF. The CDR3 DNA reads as TGCGCCAGCAGCTTGGGGCGGAACCGGGGCACAGATACGCAGTATTTT.

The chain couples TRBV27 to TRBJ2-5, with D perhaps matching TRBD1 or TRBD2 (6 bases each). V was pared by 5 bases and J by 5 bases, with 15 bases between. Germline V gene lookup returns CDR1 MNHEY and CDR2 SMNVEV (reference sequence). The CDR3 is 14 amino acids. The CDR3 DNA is TGTGCCAGCAGTGAGGTCGGGGGCTGGGAGACCCAGTACTTC. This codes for CASSEVGGWETQYF.

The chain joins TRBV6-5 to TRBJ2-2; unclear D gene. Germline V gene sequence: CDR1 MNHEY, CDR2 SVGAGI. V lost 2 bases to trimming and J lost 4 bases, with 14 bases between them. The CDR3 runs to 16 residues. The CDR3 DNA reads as TGTGCCAGCAGTTACAGGGTCCCAAGATCCACCGGGGAGCTGTTTTTT. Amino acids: CASSYRVPRSTGELFF.

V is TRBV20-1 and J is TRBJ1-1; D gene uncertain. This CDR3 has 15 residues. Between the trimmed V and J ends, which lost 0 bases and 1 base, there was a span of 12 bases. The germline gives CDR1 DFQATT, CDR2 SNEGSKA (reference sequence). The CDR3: CSAREGAAGNTEAFF. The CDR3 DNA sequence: TGCAGTGCTAGAGAAGGTGCTGCGGGGAACACTGAAGCTTTCTTT.

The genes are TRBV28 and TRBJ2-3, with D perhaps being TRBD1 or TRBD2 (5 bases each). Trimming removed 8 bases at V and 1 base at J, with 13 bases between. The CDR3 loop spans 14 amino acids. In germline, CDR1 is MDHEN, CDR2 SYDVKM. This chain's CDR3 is CASLPGLGTDTQYF. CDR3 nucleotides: TGTGCCAGCCTTCCGGGGCTAGGCACAGATACGCAGTATTTT.

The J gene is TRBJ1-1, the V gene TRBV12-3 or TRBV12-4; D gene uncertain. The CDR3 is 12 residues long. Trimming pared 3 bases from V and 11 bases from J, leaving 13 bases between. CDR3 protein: CASSFNQPSAFF. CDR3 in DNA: TGTGCCAGCAGTTTTAATCAGCCGTCTGCTTTCTTT.

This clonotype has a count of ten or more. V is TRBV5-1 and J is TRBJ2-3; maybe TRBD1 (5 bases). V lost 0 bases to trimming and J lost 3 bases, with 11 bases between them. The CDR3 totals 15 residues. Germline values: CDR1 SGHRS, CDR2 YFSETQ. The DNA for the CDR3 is TGCGCCAGCAGCTTGGAGGACACTCAGACAGATACGCAGTATTTT. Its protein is CASSLEDTQTDTQYF.

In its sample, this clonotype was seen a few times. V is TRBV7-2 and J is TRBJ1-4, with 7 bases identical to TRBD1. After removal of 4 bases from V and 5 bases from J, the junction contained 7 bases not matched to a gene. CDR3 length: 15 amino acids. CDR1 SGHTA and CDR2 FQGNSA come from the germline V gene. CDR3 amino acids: CASSSTGTENEKLFF. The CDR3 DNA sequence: TGTGCCAGCAGCTCGACCGGGACAGAAAATGAAAAACTGTTTTTT.

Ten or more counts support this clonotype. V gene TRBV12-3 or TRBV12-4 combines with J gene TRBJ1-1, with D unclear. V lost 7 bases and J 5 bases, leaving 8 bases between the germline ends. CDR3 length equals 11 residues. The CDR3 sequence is CASTPQTEAFF. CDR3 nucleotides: TGTGCCAGCACTCCACAGACTGAAGCTTTCTTT.

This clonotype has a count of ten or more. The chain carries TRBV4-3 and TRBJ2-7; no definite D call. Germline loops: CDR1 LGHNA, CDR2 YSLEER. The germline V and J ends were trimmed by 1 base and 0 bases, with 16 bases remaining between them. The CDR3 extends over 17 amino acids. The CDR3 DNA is TGCGCCAGCAGCCAAGGACTCGGCGTTTCGAGCTCCTACGAGCAGTACTTC. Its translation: CASSQGLGVSSSYEQYF.

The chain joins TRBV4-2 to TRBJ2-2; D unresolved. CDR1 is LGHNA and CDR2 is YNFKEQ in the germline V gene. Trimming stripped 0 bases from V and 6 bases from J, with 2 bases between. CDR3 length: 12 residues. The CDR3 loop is CASSQDAGELFF. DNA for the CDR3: TGTGCCAGCAGCCAAGATGCCGGGGAGCTGTTTTTT.

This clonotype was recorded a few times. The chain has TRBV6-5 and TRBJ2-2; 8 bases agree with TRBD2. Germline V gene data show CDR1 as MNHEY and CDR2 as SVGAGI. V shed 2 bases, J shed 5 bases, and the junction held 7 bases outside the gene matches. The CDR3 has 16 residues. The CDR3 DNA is TGTGCCAGCAGTTACCTTGGGACTAGGGAAACCGGGGAGCTGTTTTTT. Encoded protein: CASSYLGTRETGELFF.

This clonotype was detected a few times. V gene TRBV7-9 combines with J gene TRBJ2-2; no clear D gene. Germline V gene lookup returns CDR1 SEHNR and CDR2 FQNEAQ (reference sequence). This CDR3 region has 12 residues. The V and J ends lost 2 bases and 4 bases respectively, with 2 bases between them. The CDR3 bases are TGTGCCAGCAGCTTACCCACCGGGGAGCTGTTTTTT. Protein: CASSLPTGELFF. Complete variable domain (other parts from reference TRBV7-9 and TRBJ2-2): DTGVSQNPRHKITKRGQNVTFRCDPISEHNRLYWYRQTLGQGPEFLTYFQNEAQLEKSRLLSDRFSAERPKGSFSTLEIQRTEQGDSAMYLCASSLPTGELFFGEGSRLTVL.

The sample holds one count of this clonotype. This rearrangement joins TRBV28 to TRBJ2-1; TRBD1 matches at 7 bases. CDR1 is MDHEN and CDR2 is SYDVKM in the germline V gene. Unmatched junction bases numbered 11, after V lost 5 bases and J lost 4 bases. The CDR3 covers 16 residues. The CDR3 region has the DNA TGTGCCAGCAGTCCTAGGGACAGATCTGCTTACAATGAGCAGTTCTTC. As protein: CASSPRDRSAYNEQFF.

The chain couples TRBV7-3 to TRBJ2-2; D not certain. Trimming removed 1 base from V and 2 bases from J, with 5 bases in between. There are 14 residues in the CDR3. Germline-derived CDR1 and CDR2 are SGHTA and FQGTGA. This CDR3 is CASSLRVNTGELFF. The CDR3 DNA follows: TGTGCCAGCAGCTTAAGAGTCAACACCGGGGAGCTGTTTTTT.

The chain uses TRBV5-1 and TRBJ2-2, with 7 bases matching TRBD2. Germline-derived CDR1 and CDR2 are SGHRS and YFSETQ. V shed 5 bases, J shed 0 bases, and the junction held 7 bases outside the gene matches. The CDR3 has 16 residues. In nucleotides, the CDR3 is TGCGCCAGCAGTGCGGGGGTAGCCGCGAACACCGGGGAGCTGTTTTTT. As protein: CASSAGVAANTGELFF.